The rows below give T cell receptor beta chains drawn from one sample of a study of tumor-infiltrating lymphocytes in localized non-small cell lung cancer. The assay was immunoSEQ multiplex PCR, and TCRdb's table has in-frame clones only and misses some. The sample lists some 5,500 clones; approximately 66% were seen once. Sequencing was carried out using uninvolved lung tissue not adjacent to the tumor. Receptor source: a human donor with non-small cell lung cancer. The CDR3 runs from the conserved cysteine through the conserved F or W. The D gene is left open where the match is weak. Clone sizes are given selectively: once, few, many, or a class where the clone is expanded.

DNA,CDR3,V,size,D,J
TGTGCTAGCAGCTTTGGGGACACTCGATATGGCTACACCTTC,CASSFGDTRYGYTF,TRBV7-7,NA,NA,TRBJ1-2
TGTGCCAGCAGCTCCTCCCTGGACAGGGCCCACGAGCAGTACTTC,CASSSSLDRAHEQYF,TRBV7-2,NA,TRBD1,TRBJ2-7
TGTGCCAGCAACAGGGGTAGCTTTGACGAGCAGTACTTC,CASNRGSFDEQYF,TRBV2,NA,TRBD1,TRBJ2-7
TGCGCCAGCAGCCAAGGTCTGGGGGACTCTGGAAACACCATATATTTT,CASSQGLGDSGNTIYF,TRBV4-3,NA,NA,TRBJ1-3
TGTGCCAGCAGGACAGACCTGAACACTGAAGCTTTCTTT,CASRTDLNTEAFF,TRBV11-2,NA,NA,TRBJ1-1
TGTGCCAGCAGCTTCCCAAATGAGGCAGATACGCAGTATTTT,CASSFPNEADTQYF,TRBV7-9,NA,NA,TRBJ2-3
TGTGCCAGCAGCATTCGGACAGCGGCCGTCTATGGCTACACCTTC,CASSIRTAAVYGYTF,TRBV13,medium-sized,NA,TRBJ1-2
TGTGCCAGCAGTGGTTTAGCGGGACCCGGCCATGAGCAGTTCTTC,CASSGLAGPGHEQFF,TRBV11-3,few,TRBD2,TRBJ2-1
TGTGCCAGCAGCGGGGGGTCCTACGAGCAGTACTTC,CASSGGSYEQYF,TRBV11-2,NA,NA,TRBJ2-7
TGTGCCAGCAGCTTGCCAGGACCGGGTCTCAATGAGCAGTTCTTC,CASSLPGPGLNEQFF,TRBV5-6,few,NA,TRBJ2-1
TGCGCCAGCAGCGAGGAAGGAGAGACCCAGTACTTC,CASSEEGETQYF,TRBV5-1,NA,NA,TRBJ2-5
TGTGCCAGCAGTCGGGGGTACGAAGAGACCCAGTACTTC,CASSRGYEETQYF,TRBV6-5,NA,NA,TRBJ2-5
TGTGCCAGCAGTTTAATGGGGACAGGGGGTTCAGAGACCCAGTACTTC,CASSLMGTGGSETQYF,TRBV27,once,TRBD1,TRBJ2-5
TGTGCCAGCAGCTCCGGGGTTGGTAGGGATGAAAAACTGTTTTTT,CASSSGVGRDEKLFF,TRBV7-2,few,NA,TRBJ1-4
TGTGCCAGCAGTTACTCGCCAGCCCCTAACTATGGCTACACCTTC,CASSYSPAPNYGYTF,TRBV6-5,NA,NA,TRBJ1-2
TGTGCCAGCAGCTTGAGGGGGCTTACCTACGAGCAGTACTTC,CASSLRGLTYEQYF,TRBV11-2,NA,TRBD1,TRBJ2-7
TGTGCCAGCAGCCCCGGGCCGTCTAACTATGGCTACACCTTC,CASSPGPSNYGYTF,TRBV7-2,NA,NA,TRBJ1-2
TGTGCCTGGGGACGGACAAGCTTCTCTGGAAACACCATATATTTT,CAWGRTSFSGNTIYF,TRBV30,NA,NA,TRBJ1-3
TGTGCCAGCAGCTCATCCCGGGCTAGCGGGAGCAAAGAGACCCAGTACTTC,CASSSSRASGSKETQYF,TRBV7-8,NA,TRBD2,TRBJ2-5
TGCGCCAGCTCGTGGAAAGTGGCAGAGACCCAGTACTTC,CASSWKVAETQYF,TRBV4-3,NA,NA,TRBJ2-5
TGTGCCAGCAGCTTGATAGGGGGCTGGTACGAGCAGTACTTC,CASSLIGGWYEQYF,TRBV5-6,NA,TRBD1,TRBJ2-7
TGTGCCAGCAGCTCCAACCCGGGTTACGAGCAGTACTTC,CASSSNPGYEQYF,TRBV27,NA,NA,TRBJ2-7
TGTGCCAGCAACAGGGGCCAGGAGACCCAGTACTTC,CASNRGQETQYF,TRBV25-1,NA,TRBD1,TRBJ2-5
TGTGCCATATCAGCGACCAATGAGCAGTTCTTC,CAISATNEQFF,TRBV10-3,NA,NA,TRBJ2-1
TGCGCCAGCAGCCAAGATGGGAGATCGAGGGAAGCTTTCTTT,CASSQDGRSREAFF,TRBV4-1,NA,NA,TRBJ1-1
TGCGCCAGCAGCCAAGAAGAAGGGTGGCCGAGGGAGACCCAGTACTTC,CASSQEEGWPRETQYF,TRBV4-1,NA,NA,TRBJ2-5
TGCGCCAGCAGCCAGGCGGACTTGATGATTACCTACGAGCAGTACTTC,CASSQADLMITYEQYF,TRBV4-1,NA,NA,TRBJ2-7
TGTGCCACCAGCAGAGACCCCCTAGCGGGGACGAATGAGCAGTTCTTC,CATSRDPLAGTNEQFF,TRBV15,NA,TRBD2,TRBJ2-1
TGTGCCAGCAGCCGACTAGCGGGTCGCTCCTACGAGCAGTACTTC,CASSRLAGRSYEQYF,TRBV7-9,NA,TRBD2,TRBJ2-7
TGCGCCAGCCAGCGGGACTCCTACACAGATACGCAGTATTTT,CASQRDSYTDTQYF,TRBV5-1,NA,TRBD2,TRBJ2-3
TGTGCCAGCAGCCTGCCTAGCGGCGAGCAGTTCTTC,CASSLPSGEQFF,TRBV7-3,NA,TRBD2,TRBJ2-1
TGCGCCAGCAGCTCGTTGAGACAGGAGGGGAAGTACTTC,CASSSLRQEGKYF,TRBV5-1,few,NA,TRBJ2-7